This passage covers 6 T cell receptor beta chains from one sample sequenced in a study of PD-L1 blockade in urothelial cancer. Assay used: immunoSEQ multiplex PCR; TCRdb lists only in-frame clones, some missing. This table holds under 55,000 clones, 84% found once. Time point in this sample: pretreatment peripheral blood. The sample consisted of PBMCs, taken around atezolizumab (anti-PD-L1) treatment. The receptors originated from a man between 70 and 80 years old with urothelial cancer.

This rearrangement joins TRBV12-5 to TRBJ1-5; D is undetermined. The CDR3 extends over 12 amino acids. Deletions cut 8 bases from V and 0 bases from J, with 5 bases between. Germline CDR1 and CDR2: LGHNT and FRNRAP. The CDR3 spells CASSGSNQPQHF. Here the CDR3 DNA reads TGTGCTAGTTCAGGTAGCAATCAGCCCCAGCATTTT.

The genes are TRBV21-1 and TRBJ2-5; TRBD2 is taken as the D call from the table, unchecked against the DNA. TRBV21-1 is annotated as a pseudogene. The CDR3 runs to 15 residues. The CDR3 reads CASPRTPFGVEIQYF. The CDR3 bases are TGTGCCAGCCCCCGTACACCCTTCGGAGTTGAGATCCAGTACTTC.

DNA for the CDR3: TGTGCCAGCAGCAAAGCAGGGCCGGCTCCTGGGGGGGACAGGGCACGAAGCACTGAAGCTTTCTTT. It encodes CASSKAGPAPGGDRARSTEAFF. The V gene is TRBV21-1, the J gene TRBJ1-1; the table gives TRBD1 as D, unverified against the DNA. TRBV21-1 corresponds to a pseudogene. This CDR3 is built from 22 residues.

The V and J genes are TRBV2 and TRBJ1-1; D perhaps matches TRBD1 (5 bases). V was trimmed by 5 bases and J by 3 bases, leaving 10 bases between them. Germline loops: CDR1 SNHLY, CDR2 FYNNEI. The length of the CDR3 is 13 residues. DNA of the CDR3: TGTGCCAGCAGTTTCGCGACAGACACTGAAGCTTTCTTT. As protein: CASSFATDTEAFF.

The genes are TRBV28 and TRBJ1-4, with no clear D. Between the trimmed V and J ends, which lost 11 bases and 7 bases, there was a span of 20 bases. Germline values: CDR1 MDHEN, CDR2 SYDVKM. CDR3 length: 14 residues. The CDR3 DNA sequence: TGTGCCTCAGCCCCCCGGGGTGTCAGTGAAAAACTGTTTTTT. This codes for CASAPRGVSEKLFF.

This sequence joins TRBV5-1 and TRBJ2-7; 7 nucleotides line up with TRBD1. This CDR3 spans 20 amino acids. The V segment lost 4 bases and the J segment 4 bases; nucleotides outside the gene matches: 26. Germline-derived CDR1 and CDR2 are SGHRS and YFSETQ. The CDR3 DNA is TGCGCCAGCAGCCCCACCCGACAGGGAGTGTCGGTTAGTGTTCTATACGAGCAGTACTTC. As protein: CASSPTRQGVSVSVLYEQYF.